This T cell receptor (beta chain) was obtained from a study of cytotoxic CD8 clonotypes in ibrutinib-treated CLL. The table came from immunoSEQ multiplex PCR; TCRdb's copy has only in-frame clones and leaves some out. The table lists around 250,000 clones, 70% of them singletons. V shed 5 bases and J 8 bases; nucleotides not matched to a gene: 9. This CDR3 is built from 15 residues. Germline CDR1 and CDR2: LNHDA and SQIVND (reference sequence). The receptor comes from a human donor with chronic lymphocytic leukemia. This chain links TRBV19 with TRBJ1-4, with TRBD1 identical over 9 bases. The sequences come from PBMCs, collected after 24 months of ibrutinib treatment. CDR3 in amino acids: CASSPPGQGEEKLFF. The CDR3 coding sequence is TGTGCCAGTAGTCCTCCGGGACAGGGTGAGGAAAAACTGTTTTTT.